The subject of this entry is one T cell receptor beta chain. Its antigen is unidentified. Per germline, CDR1 MNHEY and CDR2 SMNVEV (reference sequence). The CDR3 is 15 residues long. TCRdb's copy holds only in-frame clones and misses some; the assay was immunoSEQ multiplex PCR. Counted here are 39,000 or so clones, around 83% occurring once; the ten biggest clones make up approximately 7.8%. These data come from a study of T cells in localized non-small cell lung cancer. Whole-study findings and limits: Higher blood T cell density tracked longer overall survival. Detection in adjacent lung was observed for a median 57 of the top 100 tumor clones. The greatest T cell clonality was found in uninvolved adjacent lung (higher than in tumor).

V and J are TRBV27 and TRBJ2-5, with D perhaps matching TRBD1 or TRBD2 (5 bases each). The J call may not be correct, given that the DNA end is closer to TRBJ2-7. The sample in question was PBMCs, obtained before any cancer treatment. This TCR came from a man between 40 and 70 years old with stage II lung adenocarcinoma. CDR3 nucleotides: TGTGCCAGCAGTCCCCTGGGGGTCCGCGCCTACGAGCAGTACTTC. Amino acid sequence: CASSPLGVRAYEQYF.